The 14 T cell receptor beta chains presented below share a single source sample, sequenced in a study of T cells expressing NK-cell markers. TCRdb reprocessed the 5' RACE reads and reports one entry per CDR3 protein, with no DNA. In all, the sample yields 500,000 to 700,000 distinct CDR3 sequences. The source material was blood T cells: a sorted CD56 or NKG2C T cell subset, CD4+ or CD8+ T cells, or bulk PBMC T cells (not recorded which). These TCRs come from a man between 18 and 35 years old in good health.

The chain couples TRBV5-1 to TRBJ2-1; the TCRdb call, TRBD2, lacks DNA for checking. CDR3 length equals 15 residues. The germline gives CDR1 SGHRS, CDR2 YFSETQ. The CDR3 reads CASSFPSGGYNEQFF.

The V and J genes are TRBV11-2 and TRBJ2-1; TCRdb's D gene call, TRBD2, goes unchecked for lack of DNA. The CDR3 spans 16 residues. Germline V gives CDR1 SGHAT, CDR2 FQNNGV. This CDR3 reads CASSLVLAVTYNEQFF.

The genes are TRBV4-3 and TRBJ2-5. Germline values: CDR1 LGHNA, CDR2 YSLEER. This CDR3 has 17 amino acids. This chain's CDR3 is CASSQGARLAEQETQYF.

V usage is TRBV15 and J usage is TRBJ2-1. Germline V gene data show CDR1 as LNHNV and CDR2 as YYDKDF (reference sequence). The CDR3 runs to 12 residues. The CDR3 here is CATSRGNNEQFF.

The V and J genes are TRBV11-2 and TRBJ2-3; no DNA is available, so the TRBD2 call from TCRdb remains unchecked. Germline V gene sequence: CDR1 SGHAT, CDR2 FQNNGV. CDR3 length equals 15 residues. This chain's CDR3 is CASSLALVWTDTQYF.

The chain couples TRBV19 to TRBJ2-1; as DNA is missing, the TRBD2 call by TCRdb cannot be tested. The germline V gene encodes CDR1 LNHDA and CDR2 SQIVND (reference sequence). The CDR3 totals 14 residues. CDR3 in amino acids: CASSISGPYNEQFF.

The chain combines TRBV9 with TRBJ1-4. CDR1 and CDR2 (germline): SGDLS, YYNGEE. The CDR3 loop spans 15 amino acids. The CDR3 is CASSVASSHNEKLFF.

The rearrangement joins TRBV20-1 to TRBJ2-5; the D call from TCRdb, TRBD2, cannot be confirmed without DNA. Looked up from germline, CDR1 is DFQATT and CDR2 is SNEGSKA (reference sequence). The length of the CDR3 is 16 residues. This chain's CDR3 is CSARDHARGVQETQYF.

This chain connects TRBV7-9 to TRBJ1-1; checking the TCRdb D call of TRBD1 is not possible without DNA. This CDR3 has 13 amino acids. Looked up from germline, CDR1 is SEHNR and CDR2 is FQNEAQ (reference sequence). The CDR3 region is CASMGQVDTEAFF. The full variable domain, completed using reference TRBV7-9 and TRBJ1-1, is DTGVSQNPRHKITKRGQNVTFRCDPISEHNRLYWYRQTLGQGPEFLTYFQNEAQLEKSRLLSDRFSAERPKGSFSTLEIQRTEQGDSAMYLCASMGQVDTEAFFGQGTRLTVV.

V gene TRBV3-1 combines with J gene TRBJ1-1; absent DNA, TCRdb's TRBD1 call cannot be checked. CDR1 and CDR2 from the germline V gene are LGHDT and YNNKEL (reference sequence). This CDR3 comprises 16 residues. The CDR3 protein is CASSHRGKGRSTEAFF.

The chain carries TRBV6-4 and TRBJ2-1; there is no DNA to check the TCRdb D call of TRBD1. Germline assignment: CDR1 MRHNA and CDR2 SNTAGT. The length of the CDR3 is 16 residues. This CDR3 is CASSDRGTGSYNEQFF.

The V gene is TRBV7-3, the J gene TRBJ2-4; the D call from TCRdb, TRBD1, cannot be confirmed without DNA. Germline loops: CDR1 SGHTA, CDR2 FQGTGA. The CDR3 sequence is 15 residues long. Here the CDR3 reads CASSLGPPGKNIQYF.

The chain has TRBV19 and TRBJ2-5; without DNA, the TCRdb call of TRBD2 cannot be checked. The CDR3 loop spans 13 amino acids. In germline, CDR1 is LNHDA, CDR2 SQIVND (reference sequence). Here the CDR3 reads CASSIGLGETQYF.

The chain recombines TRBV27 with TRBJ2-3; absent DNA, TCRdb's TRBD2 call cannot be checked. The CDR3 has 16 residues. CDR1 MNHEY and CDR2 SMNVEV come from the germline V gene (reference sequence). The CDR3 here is CASRGWRAGDTDTQYF.